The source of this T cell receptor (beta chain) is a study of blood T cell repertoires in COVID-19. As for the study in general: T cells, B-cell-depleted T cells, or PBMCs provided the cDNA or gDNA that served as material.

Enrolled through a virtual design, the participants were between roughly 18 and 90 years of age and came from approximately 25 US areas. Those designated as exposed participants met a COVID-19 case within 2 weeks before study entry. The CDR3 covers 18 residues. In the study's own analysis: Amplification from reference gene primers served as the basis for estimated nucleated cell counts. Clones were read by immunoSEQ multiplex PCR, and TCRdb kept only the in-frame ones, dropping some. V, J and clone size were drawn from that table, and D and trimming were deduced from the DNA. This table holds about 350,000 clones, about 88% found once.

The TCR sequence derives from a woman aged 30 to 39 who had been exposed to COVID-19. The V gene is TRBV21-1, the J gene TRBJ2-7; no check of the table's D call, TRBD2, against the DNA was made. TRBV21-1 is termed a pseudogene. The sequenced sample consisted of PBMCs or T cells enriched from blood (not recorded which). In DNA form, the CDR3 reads TGTGCCAGCAGCAATGGCCCCCCCGGGAGGCAGGGCGCAGGGGAGCAGTACTTC. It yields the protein CASSNGPPGRQGAGEQYF.